Listed below are T cell receptor beta chains from one sample, sequenced in a study of cytotoxic CD8 clonotypes in ibrutinib-treated CLL. Clones were read by immunoSEQ multiplex PCR, and TCRdb kept only the in-frame ones, dropping some. The sample carries approximately 100,000 clones, more than 75% recorded once. The sequenced sample was PBMCs, obtained after 12 months of ibrutinib treatment. The receptors shown here come from a human donor with chronic lymphocytic leukemia. Both conserved end residues are part of each CDR3. A D gene is named only where the DNA matches it firmly. The listing skips clone size in some rows; elsewhere it reads once, few, many or a size class.

size: .
D: .
J: TRBJ2-7
V: TRBV7-2
CDR3: CASSFRGSIYEQYF
DNA: TGTGCCAGCAGCTTCAGAGGGAGTATTTACGAGCAGTACTTC

size: few
D: .
J: TRBJ2-7
V: TRBV9
CDR3: CASSVGSGRGDEQYF
DNA: TGTGCCAGCAGCGTAGGGTCCGGGAGAGGCGACGAGCAGTACTTC

size: .
D: .
J: TRBJ1-1
V: TRBV5-1
CDR3: CASSLPRQDTEAFF
DNA: TGCGCCAGCAGCCTCCCCCGACAGGACACTGAAGCTTTCTTT

size: .
D: TRBD1
J: TRBJ2-7
V: TRBV7-9
CDR3: CASSQTGAFSYEQYF
DNA: TGTGCCAGCAGCCAAACAGGGGCCTTCTCCTACGAGCAGTACTTC

size: .
D: .
J: TRBJ1-4
V: TRBV6-5
CDR3: CASSYELATANEKLFF
DNA: TGTGCCAGCAGCTACGAACTAGCTACGGCTAATGAAAAACTGTTTTTT

size: few
D: .
J: TRBJ2-1
V: TRBV7-3
CDR3: CASSTGNNEQFF
DNA: TGTGCCAGCAGTACAGGGAACAATGAGCAGTTCTTC

size: once
D: TRBD2
J: TRBJ2-2
V: TRBV29-1
CDR3: CSVASGGAAGELFF
DNA: TGCAGCGTTGCTAGCGGGGGGGCCGCCGGGGAGCTGTTTTTT

size: once
D: .
J: TRBJ2-3
V: TRBV18
CDR3: CASSPTSSDTQYF
DNA: TGTGCCAGCTCACCAACATCGTCAGATACGCAGTATTTT

size: .
D: .
J: TRBJ2-3
V: TRBV14
CDR3: CASSQDSQGPDTQYF
DNA: TGTGCCAGCAGCCAAGATAGCCAAGGGCCAGATACGCAGTATTTT

size: .
D: .
J: TRBJ2-3
V: TRBV5-1
CDR3: CASSPPRAEFTDTQYF
DNA: TGCGCCAGCAGCCCCCCGAGGGCAGAGTTCACAGATACGCAGTATTTT

size: .
D: .
J: TRBJ1-1
V: TRBV14
CDR3: CASSQGMNTEAFF
DNA: TGTGCCAGCAGCCAAGGGATGAACACTGAAGCTTTCTTT

size: .
D: TRBD2
J: TRBJ2-3
V: TRBV10-3
CDR3: CAISSRGAGDTQYF
DNA: TGTGCCATCAGTTCGCGGGGGGCCGGAGATACGCAGTATTTT

size: .
D: .
J: TRBJ1-6
V: TRBV9
CDR3: CASGLYNSPLHF
DNA: TGTGCCAGCGGTCTATATAATTCACCCCTCCACTTT

size: .
D: .
J: TRBJ2-3
V: TRBV9
CDR3: CASSASGSSTDTQYF
DNA: TGTGCCAGCAGCGCATCGGGGTCTAGCACAGATACGCAGTATTTT

size: once
D: TRBD1
J: TRBJ1-5
V: TRBV28
CDR3: CASRDRVEGQPQHF
DNA: TGTGCCAGCAGGGACAGGGTGGAGGGTCAGCCCCAGCATTTT

size: .
D: .
J: TRBJ2-5
V: TRBV4-1
CDR3: CASSQEKQGQETQYF
DNA: TGCGCCAGCAGCCAGGAAAAACAGGGCCAAGAGACCCAGTACTTC

size: .
D: TRBD2
J: TRBJ2-3
V: TRBV4-1
CDR3: CASSLGLAGVTDTQYF
DNA: TGCGCCAGCAGCCTGGGACTAGCGGGGGTAACAGATACGCAGTATTTT

size: .
D: .
J: TRBJ1-1
V: TRBV5-1
CDR3: CASSLDGSNTEAFF
DNA: TGCGCCAGCAGCTTAGACGGATCTAACACTGAAGCTTTCTTT

size: .
D: .
J: TRBJ2-1
V: TRBV7-3
CDR3: CASSKGGSSSYNEQFF
DNA: TGTGCCAGCAGCAAAGGGGGGTCCAGCTCCTACAATGAGCAGTTCTTC

size: .
D: TRBD2
J: TRBJ2-5
V: TRBV10-3
CDR3: CAISERGGVGETQYF
DNA: TGTGCCATCAGTGAGCGGGGGGGCGTGGGAGAGACCCAGTACTTC

size: .
D: TRBD2
J: TRBJ2-3
V: TRBV7-2
CDR3: CASSLEAGGRTDTQYF
DNA: TGTGCCAGCAGCTTAGAGGCGGGGGGGCGGACAGATACGCAGTATTTT

size: once
D: TRBD1
J: TRBJ2-7
V: TRBV7-8
CDR3: CASSYSGTGQGQYF
DNA: TGTGCCAGCAGCTACTCCGGGACAGGGCAGGGCCAGTACTTC

size: .
D: TRBD1
J: TRBJ2-2
V: TRBV11-3
CDR3: CASSPPTGATTGELFF
DNA: TGTGCCAGCAGCCCACCGACAGGGGCGACCACCGGGGAGCTGTTTTTT

size: .
D: .
J: TRBJ2-7
V: TRBV7-2
CDR3: CASSLDHSAYEQYF
DNA: TGTGCCAGCAGCTTAGATCACTCCGCCTACGAGCAGTACTTC

size: few
D: TRBD1
J: TRBJ1-4
V: TRBV2
CDR3: CASSEAYRGGEKLFF
DNA: TGTGCCAGCAGTGAAGCGTACAGGGGAGGGGAAAAACTGTTTTTT

size: .
D: .
J: TRBJ1-3
V: TRBV5-8
CDR3: CASSTGGSGNTIYF
DNA: TGTGCCAGCAGCACCGGGGGCTCTGGAAACACCATATATTTT

size: .
D: .
J: TRBJ2-1
V: TRBV5-1
CDR3: CATKGGGLQNEQFF
DNA: TGCGCCACCAAAGGGGGGGGACTACAGAATGAGCAGTTCTTC

size: .
D: .
J: TRBJ2-5
V: TRBV19
CDR3: CASSMETQYF
DNA: TGTGCCAGTAGTATGGAGACCCAGTACTTC

size: .
D: .
J: TRBJ2-1
V: TRBV4-1
CDR3: CASSQEYSLTEQFF
DNA: TGCGCCAGCAGCCAAGAATACAGTCTCACGGAGCAGTTCTTC

size: .
D: TRBD1
J: TRBJ2-1
V: TRBV6-6
CDR3: CASTFNRDRGSEQFF
DNA: TGTGCCAGCACCTTCAACCGGGACAGGGGGAGTGAGCAGTTCTTC

size: .
D: .
J: TRBJ2-2
V: TRBV30
CDR3: CAWSVKQFTGELFF
DNA: TGTGCCTGGAGTGTAAAACAGTTCACCGGGGAGCTGTTTTTT

size: once
D: .
J: TRBJ2-7
V: TRBV11-3
CDR3: CASSLGKGIREQYF
DNA: TGTGCCAGCAGCTTAGGTAAGGGAATCCGCGAGCAGTACTTC

size: .
D: .
J: TRBJ2-2
V: TRBV6-6
CDR3: CASSSSPDLNTGELFF
DNA: TGTGCCAGCAGTTCTAGTCCGGACCTGAACACCGGGGAGCTGTTTTTT

size: .
D: .
J: TRBJ2-7
V: TRBV30
CDR3: CAWSSAWEQYF
DNA: TGTGCCTGGAGTAGCGCTTGGGAGCAGTACTTC

size: .
D: .
J: TRBJ1-1
V: TRBV2
CDR3: CASMGGVKTEAFF
DNA: TGTGCCAGCATGGGGGGCGTTAAAACTGAAGCTTTCTTT

size: few
D: .
J: TRBJ1-4
V: TRBV19
CDR3: CASSIGLRTTTEKLFF
DNA: TGTGCCAGTAGTATAGGACTCCGGACTACTACTGAAAAACTGTTTTTT

size: few
D: TRBD1
J: TRBJ1-2
V: TRBV13
CDR3: CASSLTGAVALGYTF
DNA: TGTGCCAGCAGCTTAACAGGGGCCGTAGCGCTGGGCTACACCTTC

size: .
D: .
J: TRBJ2-3
V: TRBV5-1
CDR3: CASSLGENTDTQYF
DNA: TGCGCCAGCAGCTTGGGGGAAAACACAGATACGCAGTATTTT

size: .
D: TRBD2
J: TRBJ2-7
V: TRBV7-3
CDR3: CASSLKGPGGGYEQYF
DNA: TGTGCCAGCAGCTTAAAGGGCCCGGGGGGAGGGTACGAGCAGTACTTC

size: .
D: .
J: TRBJ1-5
V: TRBV6-1
CDR3: CASSVWAENQPQHF
DNA: TGTGCCAGCAGTGTGTGGGCAGAGAATCAGCCCCAGCATTTT

size: .
D: .
J: TRBJ1-1
V: TRBV30
CDR3: CAWSVMENTEAFF
DNA: TGTGCCTGGAGTGTAATGGAAAACACTGAAGCTTTCTTT

size: .
D: .
J: TRBJ2-7
V: TRBV5-1
CDR3: CASKPRPAEPSRYF
DNA: TGCGCCAGCAAACCACGGCCAGCCGAACCTTCGCGGTACTTC

size: .
D: .
J: TRBJ2-6
V: TRBV6-1
CDR3: CASRMANVLTF
DNA: TGTGCCAGCAGAATGGCCAACGTCCTGACTTTC

size: .
D: .
J: TRBJ2-3
V: TRBV5-1
CDR3: CASSLGQRTDTQYF
DNA: TGCGCCAGCAGCTTAGGACAGCGCACAGATACGCAGTATTTT

size: few
D: TRBD1
J: TRBJ2-7
V: TRBV2
CDR3: CASSRDRGYEQYF
DNA: TGTGCCAGCAGTAGGGACAGAGGCTACGAGCAGTACTTC